This T cell receptor beta chain emerged from a study of CD8 T cells in ankylosing spondylitis. Findings and caveats of the study: Reported data indicate significant enrichment of disease-linked clones within matched ankylosing spondylitis synovial fluid.

As to this clonotype: Its antigen is undetermined. A read error may produce the germline difference seen at one junction end.

Quantitative 5'-RACE with molecular barcodes produced the TCR beta libraries. TCRdb itself ran the 5' RACE reads through MiXCR, one entry per CDR3 protein. The table records 85,000 to 100,000 distinct CDR3 sequences, about 9% of them present only once. The source of this sequence is a male donor with ankylosing spondylitis or in good health (not recorded which). Input material: blood, either unsorted or a sorted T cell fraction (not recorded which).

This CDR3 is CGSSFTSSGANIQYF. The CDR3 DNA follows: TGTGGCAGCAGCTTTACTTCTAGCGGGGCTAACATTCAGTACTTC. The chain combines TRBV11-2 with TRBJ2-4; TRBD2 agrees at 9 bases. CDR3 length: 15 residues. Germline lookup yields CDR1 SGHAT and CDR2 FQNNGV.